The T cell receptor beta chain under discussion was sequenced for a study of T cells in Graves' hyperthyroidism and ophthalmopathy. Fresh peripheral blood, 9.5 to 10 ml of it, supplied the PBMCs. Germline loops: CDR1 DFQATT, CDR2 SNEGSKA (reference sequence). The CDR3 covers 13 residues. Trimming took 5 bases from V and 3 from J; bases not matched to a gene: 4. General study points: Ophthalmopathy prediction by the model preceded onset by a median about 6 months.

In this sample, this clonotype turned up many times. Its target is not known. Amplification of TCR beta CDR3 regions was performed using RNA transcripts as template. With the HTBI primer set, the TCR CDR3 went through a first round of RT-PCR. Each CDR3 protein is one row after TCRdb ran MiXCR on the multiplex PCR reads. The sample lists over 650,000 distinct CDR3 sequences, 16% occurring once. The source of this sequence is a man aged 18 to 29 with Graves' hyperthyroidism. The rearrangement joins TRBV20-1 to TRBJ2-7; 10 nucleotides agree with TRBD1. Sequenced input: blood. The CDR3 sequence is CSAATGGIYEQYF. The CDR3 DNA is TGCAGTGCTGCGACAGGGGGCATCTACGAGCAGTACTTC.